Following are 15 T cell receptor beta chains from one sample sequenced in a study of T cell repertoires in cytomegalovirus infection. TCRdb itself ran the reads through MiXCR, one entry per CDR3 protein. The sample shows around 440,000 distinct CDR3 sequences, roughly 12% of them seen only once. Specimen: PBMCs. The receptors shown here come from a human donor in good health (CMV status not recorded). Some clones in this sample may be carry-over from other donors' samples.

The sample holds many counts of this clonotype. The chain links TRBV19 to TRBJ1-4; 7 bases align to TRBD1. From germline, CDR1 is LNHDA and CDR2 SQIVND (reference sequence). This CDR3 has 15 amino acids. V was clipped by 7 bases and J by 3 bases; unmatched bases: 8. CDR3 protein: CASTSPGTANEKLFF. CDR3 nucleotide sequence: TGTGCCAGTACCTCACCAGGGACAGCTAATGAAAAACTGTTTTTT.

The CDR3 sequence is CAISEETRGTQYF. In nucleotides, the CDR3 is TGTGCCATCAGTGAAGAGACCCGGGGGACCCAGTACTTC. The chain combines TRBV10-3 with TRBJ2-5, with D possibly being TRBD2 (5 bases). The CDR3 runs 13 residues. The germline V gene has CDR1 ENHRY and CDR2 SYGVKD. V was clipped by 3 bases and J by 7 bases, with 12 bases between them.

This clonotype was seen more than once but under ten times. V is TRBV28 and J is TRBJ1-1; D remains unclear. The V and J ends lost 6 bases and 9 bases respectively, with 11 bases between them. The CDR3 spans 11 residues. Germline V gene data show CDR1 as MDHEN and CDR2 as SYDVKM. CDR3 bases: TGTGCCAGCAGCGCGATAACCCAAGCTTTCTTT. As protein: CASSAITQAFF.

This clonotype was seen many times. This chain links TRBV2 with TRBJ2-2, with 7 bases that match TRBD1. Germline trimming cut 6 bases from V and 2 bases from J; bases unmatched to any gene: 15. The length of the CDR3 is 18 residues. Germline V gives CDR1 SNHLY, CDR2 FYNNEI. The CDR3 region has the DNA TGTGCCAGCAGCGGAGGTTTCGGGCAGGGGGTTAACACCGGGGAGCTGTTTTTT. Its translation: CASSGGFGQGVNTGELFF.

This clonotype was counted many times. The rearrangement uses TRBV7-6 and TRBJ1-3; D is perhaps TRBD1 (6 bases). Deletions cut 5 bases from V and 6 bases from J, with 14 bases between. This CDR3 is 14 amino acids long. The germline V gene encodes CDR1 SGHVS and CDR2 FNYEAQ. The CDR3 nucleotides are TGTGCCAGCAGCCCCATGCGGGGGGCAAACACCATATATTTT. This gives the protein CASSPMRGANTIYF.

At least ten counts were recorded for this clonotype. V gene TRBV28 combines with J gene TRBJ2-7, with TRBD2 matching over 8 bases. The length of the CDR3 is 15 residues. The germline gives CDR1 MDHEN, CDR2 SYDVKM. Unmatched junction bases numbered 12, after V lost 4 bases and J lost 7 bases. The CDR3 DNA sequence: TGTGCCAGCAGTTCCCCGGGACTAGAATTTGAAGAGCAGTACTTC. Translating gives CASSSPGLEFEEQYF.

This clonotype was counted ten times or more. V and J are TRBV7-3 and TRBJ2-1; 12 positions match TRBD2. With 5 bases clipped from V and 5 bases from J, the junction kept 7 bases outside the gene matches. The germline CDR1 and CDR2 sequences are SGHTA and FQGTGA. This CDR3 has 16 residues. The CDR3 loop reads CASSPRLAGDHNEQFF. In DNA form, the CDR3 reads TGTGCCAGCAGCCCCCGACTAGCGGGGGACCACAATGAGCAGTTCTTC.

The rearrangement joins TRBV9 to TRBJ2-7, with TRBD2 matching over 9 bases. Unmatched junction bases numbered 7, after V lost 3 bases and J lost 0 bases. The CDR3 spans 16 residues. The V gene's germline CDR1 is SGDLS and CDR2 YYNGEE. The CDR3: CASSALPGLASYEQYF. DNA of the CDR3: TGTGCCAGCAGCGCGCTTCCGGGACTAGCCTCCTACGAGCAGTACTTC.

The chain joins TRBV2 to TRBJ1-5, with D possibly TRBD1 on 5 matching bases. V was shortened by 8 bases and J by 7 bases, with 9 bases between the two germline ends. CDR3 size: 11 residues. Germline V gene lookup returns CDR1 SNHLY and CDR2 FYNNEI. CDR3 protein: CASGGGQPQHF. CDR3 coding DNA: TGTGCCAGCGGGGGGGGACAGCCCCAGCATTTT.

V is TRBV29-1 and J is TRBJ1-5; 10 bases map to TRBD1. CDR1 and CDR2 from the germline V gene are SQVTM and ANQGSEA. Unmatched junction bases numbered 6, after V lost 6 bases and J lost 7 bases. The CDR3 runs 13 residues. The CDR3 nucleotides read TGCAGCGTCGCTGGACAGGGGGGGCAGCCCCAGCATTTT. Encoded protein: CSVAGQGGQPQHF.

The chain uses TRBV19 and TRBJ2-7; D remains ambiguous. Germline lookup yields CDR1 LNHDA and CDR2 SQIVND (reference sequence). Trimming left V 1 base short and J 4 bases short, with 5 bases between. The CDR3 extends over 12 amino acids. CDR3 region: CASSIVPYEQYF. The CDR3, as DNA: TGTGCCAGTAGTATAGTTCCTTACGAGCAGTACTTC.

There are many counts of this clonotype. The chain recombines TRBV11-2 with TRBJ2-3; tentatively, D is TRBD2 (7 bases). The V end lost 7 bases, the J end lost 6 bases, and 17 bases lay between the germline ends. This CDR3 has 14 residues. Germline assignment: CDR1 SGHAT and CDR2 FQNNGV. DNA for the CDR3: TGTGCCAGCACCAGAGGGGGGGGGCAGGATACGCAGTATTTT. Protein product: CASTRGGGQDTQYF.

At least ten counts were recorded for this clonotype. The chain is built from TRBV4-1 and TRBJ2-1; 7 bases are shared with TRBD2. The germline V gene encodes CDR1 MGHRA and CDR2 YSYEKL. This CDR3 has 15 amino acids. The V and J ends lost 1 base and 4 bases, in that order; junction bases with no gene match: 4. CDR3 DNA: TGCGCCAGCAGCCAAGTAGCGGGTCGATACAATGAGCAGTTCTTC. Translated, it gives CASSQVAGRYNEQFF.

In its sample, this clonotype was seen many times. CDR3 amino acids: CASSSPSDFNEQFF. In DNA form, the CDR3 reads TGTGCCAGCAGTAGTCCAAGCGATTTCAATGAGCAGTTCTTC. V is TRBV28 and J is TRBJ2-1; D is ambiguous. This CDR3 is 14 amino acids long. V shed 5 bases and J shed 6 bases, with 14 bases lying between them. Germline V gene lookup returns CDR1 MDHEN and CDR2 SYDVKM.

This clonotype was picked up a small number of times. The J gene is TRBJ1-1, the V gene TRBV28, with 7 nucleotides matching TRBD1. CDR1 and CDR2 (germline): MDHEN, SYDVKM. The trim removed 3 bases at V and 5 bases at J, leaving 3 bases unmatched. This CDR3 is 13 amino acids long. In DNA form, the CDR3 reads TGTGCCAGCAGTTTCACAGGGGCGACTGAAGCTTTCTTT. Translating gives CASSFTGATEAFF. The full variable domain, rest sourced from reference TRBV28 and TRBJ1-1, is DVKVTQSSRYLVKRTGEKVFLECVQDMDHENMFWYRQDPGLGLRLIYFSYDVKMKEKGDIPEGYSVSREKKERFSLILESASTNQTSMYLCASSFTGATEAFFGQGTRLTVV.